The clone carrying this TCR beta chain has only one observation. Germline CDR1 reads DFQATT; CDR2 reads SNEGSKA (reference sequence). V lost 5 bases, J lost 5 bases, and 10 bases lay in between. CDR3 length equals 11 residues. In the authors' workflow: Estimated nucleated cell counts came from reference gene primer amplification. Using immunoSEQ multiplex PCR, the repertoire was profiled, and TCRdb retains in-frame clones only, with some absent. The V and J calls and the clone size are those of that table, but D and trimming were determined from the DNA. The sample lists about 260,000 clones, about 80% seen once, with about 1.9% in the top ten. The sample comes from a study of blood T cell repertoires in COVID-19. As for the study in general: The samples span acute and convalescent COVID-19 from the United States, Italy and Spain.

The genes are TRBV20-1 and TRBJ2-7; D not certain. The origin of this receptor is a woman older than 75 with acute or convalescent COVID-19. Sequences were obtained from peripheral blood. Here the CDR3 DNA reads TGCAGTGCTGAACGGGTGCACGAGCAGTACTTC. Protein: CSAERVHEQYF.